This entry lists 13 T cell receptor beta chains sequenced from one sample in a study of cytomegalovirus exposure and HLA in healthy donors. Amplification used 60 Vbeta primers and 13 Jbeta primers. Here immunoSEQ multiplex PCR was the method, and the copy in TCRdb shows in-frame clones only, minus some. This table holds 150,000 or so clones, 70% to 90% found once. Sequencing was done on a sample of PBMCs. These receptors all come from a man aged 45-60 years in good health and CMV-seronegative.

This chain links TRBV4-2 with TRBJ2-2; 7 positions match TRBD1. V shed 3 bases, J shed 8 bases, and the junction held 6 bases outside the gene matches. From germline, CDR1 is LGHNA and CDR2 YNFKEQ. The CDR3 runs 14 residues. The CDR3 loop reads CASSHGQDRGELFF. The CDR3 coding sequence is TGTGCCAGCAGCCACGGACAGGACAGGGGGGAGCTGTTTTTT.

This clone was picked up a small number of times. CDR3 sequence: CASSPGSDYYNSPLHF. CDR3 coding DNA: TGTGCCAGCAGCCCCGGGTCAGACTACTATAATTCACCCCTCCACTTT. The rearrangement joins TRBV7-6 to TRBJ1-6, with unresolved D. The CDR3 has 16 residues. V was clipped by 5 bases and J by 3 bases, with 14 bases between them. Germline lookup yields CDR1 SGHVS and CDR2 FNYEAQ.

CDR3 in amino acids: CASGIYVQGMGHGINEKLFF. CDR3 bases: TGCGCCAGTGGAATATACGTACAGGGGATGGGGCATGGAATTAATGAAAAACTGTTTTTT. This chain connects TRBV4-1 to TRBJ1-4; 7 nucleotides line up with TRBD1. Germline CDR1 is MGHRA and CDR2 is YSYEKL. The CDR3 extends over 20 amino acids. The V segment lost 9 bases and the J segment 4 bases; nucleotides outside the gene matches: 26.

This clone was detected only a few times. CDR3 DNA: TGTGCCAGCTCACCTCCCCCGACCGGGGGGGACTATGGCTACACCTTC. It specifies CASSPPPTGGDYGYTF. This chain uses TRBV18 with TRBJ1-2; possibly TRBD1 for D (5 bases). From germline, CDR1 is KGHSH and CDR2 LQKENI. This CDR3 is built from 16 residues. V lost 3 bases, J lost 3 bases, and 17 bases lay in between.

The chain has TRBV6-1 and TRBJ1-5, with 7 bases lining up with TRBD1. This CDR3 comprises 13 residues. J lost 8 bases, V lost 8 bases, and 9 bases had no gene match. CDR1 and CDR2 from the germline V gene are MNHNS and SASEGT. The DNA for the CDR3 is TGTGCCAGCCTCGACAGGGTAGAAGAGCCCCAGCATTTT. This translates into CASLDRVEEPQHF.

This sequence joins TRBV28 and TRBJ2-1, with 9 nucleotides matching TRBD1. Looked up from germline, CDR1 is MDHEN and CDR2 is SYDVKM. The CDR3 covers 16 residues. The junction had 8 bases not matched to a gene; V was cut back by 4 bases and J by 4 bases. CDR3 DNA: TGTGCCAGCAGTTCACCACCGGGACAGGGATACAATGAGCAGTTCTTC. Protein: CASSSPPGQGYNEQFF.

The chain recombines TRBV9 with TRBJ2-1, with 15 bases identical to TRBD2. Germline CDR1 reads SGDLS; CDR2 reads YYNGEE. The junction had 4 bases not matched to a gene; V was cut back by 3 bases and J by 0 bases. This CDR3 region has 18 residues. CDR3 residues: CASSAGTSGGHSYNEQFF. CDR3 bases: TGTGCCAGCAGCGCTGGGACTAGCGGGGGGCACTCCTACAATGAGCAGTTCTTC.

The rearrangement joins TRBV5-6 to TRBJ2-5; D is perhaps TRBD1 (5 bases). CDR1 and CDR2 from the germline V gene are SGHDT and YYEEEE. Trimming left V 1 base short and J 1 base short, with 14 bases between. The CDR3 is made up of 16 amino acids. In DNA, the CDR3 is TGTGCCAGCAGCTTGCAGGGTGCAAGTCTCCAAGAGACCCAGTACTTC. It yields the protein CASSLQGASLQETQYF. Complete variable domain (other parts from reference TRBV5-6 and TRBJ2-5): DAGVTQSPTHLIKTRGQQVTLRCSPKSGHDTVSWYQQALGQGPQFIFQYYEEEERQRGNFPDRFSGHQFPNYSSELNVNALLLGDSALYLCASSLQGASLQETQYFGPGTRLLVL.

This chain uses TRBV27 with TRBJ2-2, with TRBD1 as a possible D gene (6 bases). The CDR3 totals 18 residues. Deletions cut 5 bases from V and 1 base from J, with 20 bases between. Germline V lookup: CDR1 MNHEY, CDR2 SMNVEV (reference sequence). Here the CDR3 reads CASSTTGKDILNTGELFF. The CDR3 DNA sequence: TGTGCCAGCAGTACTACAGGGAAGGATATTTTGAACACCGGGGAGCTGTTTTTT.

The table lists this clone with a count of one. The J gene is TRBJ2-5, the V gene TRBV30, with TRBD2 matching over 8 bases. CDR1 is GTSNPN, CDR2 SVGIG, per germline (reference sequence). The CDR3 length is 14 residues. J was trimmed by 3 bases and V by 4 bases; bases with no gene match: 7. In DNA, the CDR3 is TGTGCCTGGAAACCAGCGGGGGTGGAAGAGACCCAGTACTTC. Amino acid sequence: CAWKPAGVEETQYF.

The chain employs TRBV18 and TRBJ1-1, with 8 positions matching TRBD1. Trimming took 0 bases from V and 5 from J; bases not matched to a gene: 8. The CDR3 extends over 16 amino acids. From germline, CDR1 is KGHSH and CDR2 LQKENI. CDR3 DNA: TGTGCCAGCTCACCACCCCAAGGACAGGGCTGGACTGAAGCTTTCTTT. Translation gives CASSPPQGQGWTEAFF.

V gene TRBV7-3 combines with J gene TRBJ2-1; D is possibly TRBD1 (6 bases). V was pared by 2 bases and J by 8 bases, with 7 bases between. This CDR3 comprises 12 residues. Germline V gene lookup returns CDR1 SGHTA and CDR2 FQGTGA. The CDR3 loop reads CASSLGGHEQFF. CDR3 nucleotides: TGTGCCAGCAGCTTAGGGGGCCATGAGCAGTTCTTC.

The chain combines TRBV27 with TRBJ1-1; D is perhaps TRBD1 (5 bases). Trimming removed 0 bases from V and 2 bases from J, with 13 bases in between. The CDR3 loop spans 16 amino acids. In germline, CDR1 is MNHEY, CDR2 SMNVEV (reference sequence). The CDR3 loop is CASSLSDGHGNTEAFF. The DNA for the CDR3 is TGTGCCAGCAGTTTATCGGACGGACATGGAAACACTGAAGCTTTCTTT.